The 21 T cell receptor beta chains listed next were all sequenced from one sample in a study of CD8+ T cells in alopecia areata. Extracted RNA was reverse transcribed into cDNA, the sequencing template. Profiling relied on immunoSEQ multiplex PCR, and the TCRdb table lists in-frame clones only, not all of them. The sample includes roughly 130,000 clones, approximately 58% of them seen just once. Source: CD4+ T cells sorted from blood, taken at week 0. These receptors were obtained from a human donor with alopecia areata.

This clone showed up just a few times. The chain carries TRBV29-1 and TRBJ2-1, with 11 bases identical to TRBD1. This CDR3 spans 15 amino acids. After removal of 4 bases from V and 8 bases from J, the junction contained 10 bases not matched to a gene. Per the germline V gene, CDR1 is SQVTM and CDR2 is ANQGSEA. The DNA of the CDR3 is TGCAGCGTTGCGCCGACGGGACAGGGGGGCGATGAGCAGTTCTTC. The encoded protein is CSVAPTGQGGDEQFF.

There are a few counts of this clone. The chain recombines TRBV30 with TRBJ1-2; perhaps TRBD1 as D (5 bases). The germline gives CDR1 GTSNPN, CDR2 SVGIG (reference sequence). The CDR3 extends over 12 amino acids. With 4 bases removed from V and 8 bases from J, the gap between germline ends came to 14 bases. The CDR3 region is CAWNPGRAGYTF. The CDR3 region has the DNA TGTGCCTGGAACCCCGGCAGGGCCGGCTACACCTTC.

This clone was observed a handful of times. The gene calls are TRBV25-1 and TRBJ2-1; D is perhaps TRBD1 or TRBD2 (7 bases each). CDR3 length: 15 amino acids. The germline V gene encodes CDR1 MGHDK and CDR2 SYGVNS. V was pared by 4 bases and J by 6 bases, with 16 bases between. The CDR3 sequence is CASSGGRDRINEQFF. The CDR3 coding sequence is TGTGCCAGCAGTGGGGGGAGGGACAGAATCAATGAGCAGTTCTTC.

This clone was seen only a few times. The V call is TRBV4-3, the J call TRBJ1-1; no firm D call. V lost 0 bases to trimming and J lost 1 base, with 6 bases between them. Germline lookup yields CDR1 LGHNA and CDR2 YSLEER. This CDR3 has 14 amino acids. The CDR3 sequence: CASSQERQNTEAFF. DNA for the CDR3: TGCGCCAGCAGCCAAGAAAGACAGAACACTGAAGCTTTCTTT.

The rearrangement joins TRBV6-1 to TRBJ2-2; 9 positions agree with TRBD1. CDR1 is MNHNS and CDR2 is SASEGT in the germline V gene. The CDR3 runs 15 residues. The V and J ends lost 6 bases and 3 bases, in that order; junction bases with no gene match: 5. CDR3 sequence reads: CASRRRDRDTGELFF. DNA for the CDR3: TGTGCCAGCAGGCGCCGGGACAGGGACACCGGGGAGCTGTTTTTT.

The V gene is TRBV19, the J gene TRBJ2-1; 9 bases match TRBD1. Germline CDR1 reads LNHDA; CDR2 reads SQIVND (reference sequence). V trimming: 5 bases; J trimming: 4 bases; junction bases outside the gene matches: 3. This CDR3 has 14 residues. DNA for the CDR3: TGTGCCAGTAGTTTGGACAGGGGATACAATGAGCAGTTCTTC. As protein: CASSLDRGYNEQFF.

This clone was picked up a small number of times. This rearrangement joins TRBV29-1 to TRBJ1-4, with D perhaps matching TRBD1 (6 bases). The length of the CDR3 is 16 residues. V lost 7 bases and J lost 0, with 18 bases in between. Germline V gene lookup returns CDR1 SQVTM and CDR2 ANQGSEA. CDR3 in amino acids: CSGYRQAHATNEKLFF. The DNA of the CDR3 is TGCAGCGGCTACAGACAGGCTCATGCAACTAATGAAAAACTGTTTTTT. The full variable domain, completed using reference TRBV29-1 and TRBJ1-4, is SAVISQKPSRDICQRGTSLTIQCQVDSQVTMMFWYRQQPGQSLTLIATANQGSEATYESGFVIDKFPISRPNLTFSTLTVSNMSPEDSSIYLCSGYRQAHATNEKLFFGSGTQLSVL.

The J gene is TRBJ1-1, the V gene TRBV5-1; 7 bases map to TRBD1. Losses at the gene ends were 4 bases for V and 1 base for J; bases not matched to a gene: 10. The CDR3 covers 16 residues. CDR1 SGHRS and CDR2 YFSETQ come from the germline V gene. CDR3 protein: CASSVGTAGTNTEAFF. The CDR3, as DNA: TGCGCCAGCAGCGTCGGGACAGCGGGAACGAACACTGAAGCTTTCTTT.

This clone showed up just a few times. CDR3 coding DNA: TGTGCCAGCAGCCCATACAGACTAGCGGGAGGATACGAGCAGTACTTC. Translation: CASSPYRLAGGYEQYF. The rearrangement joins TRBV7-8 to TRBJ2-7; 13 nucleotides line up with TRBD2. After removal of 5 bases from V and 4 bases from J, the junction contained 8 bases not matched to a gene. From germline, CDR1 is SGHVS and CDR2 FQNEAQ. There are 16 residues in the CDR3.

This clone was detected only a few times. The V and J genes are TRBV5-1 and TRBJ2-7; TRBD1 matches at 11 bases. CDR3 length: 17 amino acids. Losses at the gene ends were 4 bases for V and 4 bases for J; bases not matched to a gene: 13. The V gene's germline CDR1 is SGHRS and CDR2 YFSETQ. The CDR3, as DNA: TGCGCCAGCAGCCCCGGACAGGGGGCGAGGTTACGGTACGAGCAGTACTTC. This translates into CASSPGQGARLRYEQYF.

The chain is built from TRBV2 and TRBJ1-1; unclear D gene. CDR1 SNHLY and CDR2 FYNNEI come from the germline V gene. V gave up 4 bases and J gave up 1 base, with 7 bases separating them. This CDR3 contains 13 residues. CDR3 loop: CASSVEGNTEAFF. For the CDR3, the DNA is TGTGCCAGCAGTGTAGAAGGGAACACTGAAGCTTTCTTT.

The J gene is TRBJ2-1, the V gene TRBV5-1; 9 bases line up with TRBD1. CDR1 and CDR2 from the germline V gene are SGHRS and YFSETQ. With 0 bases clipped from V and 6 bases from J, the junction kept 4 bases outside the gene matches. The CDR3 is made up of 15 amino acids. As DNA, the CDR3 is TGCGCCAGCAGCTTGGACAGGGGGCGTCGCAATGAGCAGTTCTTC. Its protein is CASSLDRGRRNEQFF.

This clone was seen a handful of times. J is TRBJ2-5 and V is TRBV27; TRBD2 matches at 10 bases. Germline V gene sequence: CDR1 MNHEY, CDR2 SMNVEV (reference sequence). CDR3 length equals 18 residues. Unmatched junction bases numbered 12, after V lost 2 bases and J lost 3 bases. The CDR3 here is CASSLRNLAGVPKETQYF. In DNA form, the CDR3 reads TGTGCCAGCAGTTTACGGAATCTAGCGGGGGTGCCGAAAGAGACCCAGTACTTC.

J is TRBJ2-1 and V is TRBV5-4, with 9 bases that match TRBD2. Unmatched junction bases numbered 1, after V lost 0 bases and J lost 0 bases. This CDR3 is built from 16 residues. From germline, CDR1 is SGHNT and CDR2 YYREEE (reference sequence). CDR3 in amino acids: CASSLGAGGSYNEQFF. CDR3 coding DNA: TGTGCCAGCAGCTTGGGAGCGGGAGGCTCCTACAATGAGCAGTTCTTC.

The chain carries TRBV11-3 and TRBJ2-4, with D possibly being TRBD1 or TRBD2 (6 bases each). The CDR3 sequence is 15 residues long. Germline V CDR1 and CDR2: SGHNT, YENEEA. V was shortened by 5 bases and J by 1 base, with 12 bases between the two germline ends. CDR3 region: CASSPGGAAKNIQYF. The CDR3 bases are TGTGCCAGCAGCCCCGGGGGCGCCGCCAAAAACATTCAGTACTTC.

CDR3: CASSGHTGAYGYTF. The CDR3 nucleotides read TGTGCCAGCAGTGGCCATACAGGGGCCTATGGCTACACCTTC. The chain recombines TRBV27 with TRBJ1-2, with 7 bases lining up with TRBD1. Germline assignment: CDR1 MNHEY and CDR2 SMNVEV (reference sequence). V shed 5 bases, J shed 4 bases, and the junction held 7 bases outside the gene matches. This CDR3 contains 14 residues.

The chain has TRBV10-3 and TRBJ1-2; 7 nucleotides match TRBD1. CDR1 ENHRY and CDR2 SYGVKD come from the germline V gene. V lost 1 base, J lost 4 bases, and 3 bases stayed unmatched. The CDR3 is 14 amino acids. The chain's CDR3 is CAISEWDRTYGYTF. The CDR3 nucleotides are TGTGCCATCAGTGAGTGGGACAGAACCTATGGCTACACCTTC.

The gene calls are TRBV7-9 and TRBJ2-7; 7 nucleotides align to TRBD1. Trimming removed 0 bases from V and 2 bases from J; junction bases left unmatched: 1. The CDR3 loop spans 14 amino acids. CDR1 SEHNR and CDR2 FQNEAQ come from the germline V gene (reference sequence). The CDR3 is CASSLAGQTYEQYF. In DNA, the CDR3 is TGTGCCAGCAGCTTAGCGGGACAGACCTACGAGCAGTACTTC. Supplemented by reference TRBV7-9 and TRBJ2-7, the full variable domain reads DTGVSQNPRHKITKRGQNVTFRCDPISEHNRLYWYRQTLGQGPEFLTYFQNEAQLEKSRLLSDRFSAERPKGSFSTLEIQRTEQGDSAMYLCASSLAGQTYEQYFGPGTRLTVT.

The V gene is TRBV13, the J gene TRBJ1-6; D uncertain. The germline V gene has CDR1 PRHDT and CDR2 FYEKMQ (reference sequence). The V gene lost 5 bases and the J gene lost 6 bases, with 5 bases spanning the gap. CDR3 length: 12 residues. This CDR3 reads CASSLPNSPLHF. The DNA for the CDR3 is TGTGCCAGCAGCCTCCCTAATTCACCCCTCCACTTT.

V usage is TRBV29-1 and J usage is TRBJ2-3, with D perhaps given as TRBD1 or TRBD2 (6 bases each). V lost 8 bases and J 4 bases, leaving 16 bases between the germline ends. Germline CDR1 is SQVTM and CDR2 is ANQGSEA. This CDR3 is built from 13 residues. This CDR3 is CSTRAGGADTQYF. CDR3 coding DNA: TGCAGCACACGGGCCGGGGGCGCAGATACGCAGTATTTT.

The chain employs TRBV4-1 and TRBJ2-5; 7 nucleotides align to TRBD2. The germline V gene has CDR1 MGHRA and CDR2 YSYEKL. The CDR3 has 16 residues. V was clipped by 4 bases and J by 9 bases; unmatched bases: 17. The CDR3 protein is CASSPLGAGMGGAQYF. The CDR3 DNA follows: TGCGCCAGCAGCCCCCTCGGGGCAGGCATGGGGGGGGCCCAGTACTTC.